Listed below are T cell receptor beta chains from one sample, sequenced in a study of cytomegalovirus exposure and HLA in healthy donors. Repertoires were generated with immunoSEQ multiplex PCR, while TCRdb's copy carries only in-frame clones and drops some. The sample table sets out 40,000 to 55,000 clones. The sequencing sample was made of PBMCs. These receptors all stem from a male donor in good health and CMV-seropositive. The conserved cysteine and the conserved F or W are not part of the CDR3 here.

J gene: TRBJ2-1; V gene: TRBV6-4; CDR3 protein: ASSESGFGLALDEQF
J gene: TRBJ1-2; V gene: TRBV18; CDR3 protein: ASSTSPGTAYGYT
J gene: TRBJ2-1; V gene: TRBV7-2; CDR3 protein: ASSSRLAGGYEQF
J gene: TRBJ1-2; V gene: TRBV11-2; CDR3 protein: ASSSSGLYGYT
J gene: TRBJ2-3; V gene: TRBV19; CDR3 protein: ASRAGTSGRETQY
J gene: TRBJ2-3; V gene: TRBV4-2; CDR3 protein: ASSQDVVSGGGTDTQY
J gene: TRBJ2-4; V gene: TRBV11-1; CDR3 protein: ASSPRGGGAKNIQY
J gene: TRBJ2-7; V gene: TRBV12-5; CDR3 protein: ASAVYEQY
J gene: TRBJ2-7; V gene: TRBV18; CDR3 protein: ASSPTPSASYEQY
J gene: TRBJ1-1; V gene: TRBV19; CDR3 protein: ASTGQREAF
J gene: TRBJ2-1; V gene: TRBV5-1; CDR3 protein: ASSPRTSSVGNEQF
J gene: TRBJ1-6; V gene: TRBV5-8; CDR3 protein: ASSLVRAAGSPLH
J gene: TRBJ2-1; V gene: TRBV5-1; CDR3 protein: ASSLVALSNEQF
J gene: -; V gene: TRBV5-1; CDR3 protein: ASSLDSPPSYEQY
J gene: TRBJ2-6; V gene: TRBV7-7; CDR3 protein: ASSPISGANVLT
J gene: TRBJ2-2; V gene: TRBV4-3; CDR3 protein: ASSQDLYEGIGELF
J gene: TRBJ1-3; V gene: TRBV11-2; CDR3 protein: ASRRTGSNTIY
J gene: TRBJ2-1; V gene: TRBV7-9; CDR3 protein: AGMDRRSSYNEQF
J gene: TRBJ2-1; V gene: TRBV9; CDR3 protein: ASSQRGPPIYNEQF
J gene: TRBJ1-2; V gene: TRBV5-4; CDR3 protein: ASRREGQEDPYT
J gene: TRBJ1-4; V gene: TRBV30; CDR3 protein: AWSWREGEKLF
J gene: TRBJ2-7; V gene: TRBV19; CDR3 protein: ASSIDLEEGAYEQY
J gene: TRBJ2-5; V gene: TRBV6-1; CDR3 protein: ASVGLQKETQY
J gene: TRBJ1-5; V gene: TRBV15; CDR3 protein: ATSRGLQGSQPQH
J gene: TRBJ2-1; V gene: TRBV6-5; CDR3 protein: ASSYSKTGGNEQF
J gene: TRBJ2-7; V gene: TRBV4-2; CDR3 protein: ASSQDWSSGDSYEQY
J gene: TRBJ2-5; V gene: TRBV4-3; CDR3 protein: ASSQLLAGGPEGTQY
J gene: TRBJ2-3; V gene: TRBV7-2; CDR3 protein: ASSPNRQADTQY
J gene: TRBJ2-7; V gene: TRBV28; CDR3 protein: ASSPRTGREEQY
J gene: TRBJ2-7; V gene: TRBV11-2; CDR3 protein: ASSLERGGAYEQY
J gene: TRBJ2-3; V gene: TRBV7-9; CDR3 protein: ASSSTSGGARRDTQY
J gene: TRBJ2-7; V gene: TRBV9; CDR3 protein: ASSVGGPSSYEQC
J gene: TRBJ1-6; V gene: TRBV5-1; CDR3 protein: ASSGQGSSYNSPLH
J gene: TRBJ1-1; V gene: TRBV12-2; CDR3 protein: ASRLEEGAMNTEAF
J gene: TRBJ1-1; V gene: TRBV5-1; CDR3 protein: ASSPGETEAF
J gene: TRBJ2-2; V gene: TRBV21-1; CDR3 protein: ASVAGELF
J gene: TRBJ2-1; V gene: TRBV7-7; CDR3 protein: ASSPGTAHEQF
J gene: TRBJ1-1; V gene: TRBV2; CDR3 protein: AGRDRGSGGTEAF
J gene: TRBJ2-1; V gene: TRBV14; CDR3 protein: ASSLGTSGGRHEQF
J gene: TRBJ2-5; V gene: TRBV6-5; CDR3 protein: ASSYSWLAGEETQY
J gene: TRBJ2-7; V gene: TRBV7-2; CDR3 protein: ASSLEAGAYEQY
J gene: TRBJ2-7; V gene: TRBV28; CDR3 protein: ASSLPTDRYSEQY
J gene: TRBJ1-2; V gene: TRBV6-5; CDR3 protein: ASSYDTATNYGYT
J gene: TRBJ1-1; V gene: TRBV4-1; CDR3 protein: ASSQVGVWGLMNTEAF
J gene: TRBJ1-5; V gene: TRBV2; CDR3 protein: ASLTHSGTGNQPQH
J gene: TRBJ2-3; V gene: TRBV6-6; CDR3 protein: ASRHTGSTDTQY
J gene: TRBJ2-2; V gene: TRBV5-6; CDR3 protein: ASNRQGGDTGELF
J gene: TRBJ2-5; V gene: TRBV11-3; CDR3 protein: ASSLGVAAGSQETQY
J gene: TRBJ2-5; V gene: TRBV5-6; CDR3 protein: ASSLGDSGETQY
J gene: TRBJ1-2; V gene: TRBV19; CDR3 protein: ASRPHSGTNGYT
J gene: TRBJ2-2; V gene: TRBV4-3; CDR3 protein: ASSQELRGFGTGELF
J gene: TRBJ1-5; V gene: TRBV9; CDR3 protein: ASSVVGGGRPQH
J gene: TRBJ1-3; V gene: TRBV6-5; CDR3 protein: ASSYYRGTSGNTIY
J gene: TRBJ1-2; V gene: TRBV19; CDR3 protein: ASSIGGAAS
J gene: TRBJ1-6; V gene: TRBV19; CDR3 protein: ASRTTVNSPLH
J gene: TRBJ2-6; V gene: TRBV15; CDR3 protein: ATSRGSGANVLT
J gene: TRBJ2-1; V gene: TRBV7-9; CDR3 protein: ASSLQQGSYNEQF